A single T cell receptor beta chain is shown here with its context. Antigen unknown. The sample comes from a study of cytomegalovirus exposure and HLA in healthy donors. Notes on the study in general: The number of N-insertions in an Asian-associated ancestry cluster was reportedly below the approximately 690-donor mean in a later analysis.

Between the trimmed V and J ends, which lost 7 bases and 4 bases, there was a span of 17 bases. The CDR3 extends over 14 amino acids. Germline CDR1 reads MNHNS; CDR2 reads SASEGT. PCR primers comprised 60 Vbeta and 13 Jbeta primers. Sequencing used immunoSEQ multiplex PCR; TCRdb keeps in-frame clones, though not all of them. In the table there are 130,000 or so clones, approximately 8.8% of which are singletons. The clonotype was recovered from a man aged 40-49 years in good health and CMV-seronegative. Material: PBMCs. This sequence joins TRBV6-1 and TRBJ2-7, with D possibly being TRBD1 (6 bases). The CDR3 spells CASTKDRPFYEQYF. CDR3 nucleotide sequence: TGTGCCAGCACGAAAGACAGGCCCTTTTACGAGCAGTACTTC.